The 15 T cell receptor beta chains reported below all come from one sample, sequenced in a study of technical replicates of blood from a few donors. Repertoires were generated with immunoSEQ multiplex PCR, while TCRdb's copy carries only in-frame clones and drops some. The table records over 85,000 clones, about 96% of them present only once. The material sequenced was T cells isolated from PBMCs. These receptors came from a human donor in good health.

The rearrangement uses TRBV6-4 and TRBJ2-6, with 9 bases that match TRBD2. The CDR3 has 18 amino acids. With 10 bases clipped from V and 0 bases from J, the junction kept 13 bases outside the gene matches. Germline V gene data show CDR1 as MRHNA and CDR2 as SNTAGT. CDR3 sequence (DNA): TGTGCCACCAGCCCCTTAGCGGGAGCCCTCTCTGGGGCCAACGTCCTGACTTTC. Residues: CATSPLAGALSGANVLTF.

This clone was counted a single time. The V call is TRBV7-2, the J call TRBJ2-4, with 7 nucleotides matching TRBD2. The length of the CDR3 is 16 residues. Germline V CDR1 and CDR2: SGHTA, FQGNSA. V shed 3 bases, J shed 0 bases, and the junction held 5 bases outside the gene matches. CDR3 coding DNA: TGTGCCAGCAGCTTGGGGGAGGGGTTAGCCAAAAACATTCAGTACTTC. Residues: CASSLGEGLAKNIQYF.

This chain connects TRBV6-5 to TRBJ1-2; TRBD1 aligns across 7 bases. Germline CDR1 reads MNHEY; CDR2 reads SVGAGI. V lost 4 bases, J lost 8 bases, and 7 bases stayed unmatched. This CDR3 has 13 residues. The CDR3 here is CASSLTGFSGYTF. As DNA, the CDR3 is TGTGCCAGCAGTTTGACAGGGTTTTCAGGCTACACCTTC.

The chain uses TRBV28 and TRBJ2-7; possibly TRBD1 for D (5 bases). Germline CDR1 and CDR2: MDHEN and SYDVKM. V gave up 5 bases and J gave up 6 bases, with 5 bases separating them. This CDR3 region has 10 residues. CDR3 sequence (DNA): TGTGCCAGCAGTACAGGCGAGCAGTACTTC. Its translation: CASSTGEQYF.

The chain links TRBV7-6 to TRBJ2-1, with 10 bases lining up with TRBD2. The CDR3 is 15 amino acids. The V gene's germline CDR1 is SGHVS and CDR2 FNYEAQ. Trimming took 5 bases from V and 0 from J; bases not matched to a gene: 1. The CDR3 region has the DNA TGTGCCAGCAGCCCTAGCGGGAGCTCCTACAATGAGCAGTTCTTC. Translated: CASSPSGSSYNEQFF.

V usage is TRBV9 and J usage is TRBJ2-7; perhaps TRBD2 as D (5 bases). V lost 2 bases to trimming and J lost 0 bases, with 12 bases between them. Germline V gene data show CDR1 as SGDLS and CDR2 as YYNGEE. The CDR3 sequence is 15 residues long. The chain's CDR3 is CASSVTLLDSYEQYF. The CDR3 DNA reads TGTGCCAGCAGCGTGACCCTACTAGACTCCTACGAGCAGTACTTC.

The J gene is TRBJ2-7, the V gene TRBV9; the D gene is possibly TRBD2 (6 bases). V shed 3 bases and J shed 3 bases, with 19 bases lying between them. The length of the CDR3 is 16 residues. Germline assignment: CDR1 SGDLS and CDR2 YYNGEE. CDR3 region: CASSGSYLGGLYEQYF. The CDR3 DNA reads as TGTGCCAGCAGCGGTAGTTATTTGGGGGGACTCTACGAGCAGTACTTC.

This rearrangement joins TRBV11-3 to TRBJ1-1, with unresolved D. Germline V gene lookup returns CDR1 SGHNT and CDR2 YENEEA. This CDR3 is 12 amino acids long. V dropped 11 bases and J dropped 6 bases, with 16 bases sitting between them. The CDR3 DNA follows: TGTGCCTCTCGAGGTGAGGGCCCTGAAGCTTTCTTT. Translated: CASRGEGPEAFF.

This chain links TRBV4-1 with TRBJ1-1; D is perhaps TRBD1 (6 bases). Between the trimmed V and J ends, which lost 4 bases and 4 bases, there was a span of 22 bases. The CDR3 runs 17 residues. Germline-derived CDR1 and CDR2 are MGHRA and YSYEKL. The CDR3 sequence: CASSPHSQTGFSTEAFF. CDR3 coding DNA: TGCGCCAGCAGCCCACATAGTCAAACAGGGTTCAGCACTGAAGCTTTCTTT.

A single count supports this clone. The chain combines TRBV14 with TRBJ1-2, with a tentative D call TRBD1 (5 bases). This CDR3 is built from 13 residues. Germline CDR1 is SGHDN and CDR2 is FVKESK. Trimming left V 4 bases short and J 3 bases short, with 9 bases between. CDR3 region: CASSPGFDYGYTF. The DNA of the CDR3 is TGTGCCAGCAGCCCAGGGTTCGACTATGGCTACACCTTC.

A word on this clone: The same CDR3 can be traced to other DNA sequences in this sample. The rearrangement links TRBV9 to TRBJ1-1; 7 positions match TRBD1. With 3 bases clipped from V and 0 bases from J, the junction kept 2 bases outside the gene matches. This CDR3 is built from 14 residues. The V gene's germline CDR1 is SGDLS and CDR2 YYNGEE. The CDR3: CASSGTGVNTEAFF. The CDR3 DNA reads as TGTGCCAGCAGCGGCACAGGGGTGAACACTGAAGCTTTCTTT. The variable domain in full, with the rest retrieved from reference TRBV9 and TRBJ1-1, is DSGVTQTPKHLITATGQRVTLRCSPRSGDLSVYWYQQSLDQGLQFLIQYYNGEERAKGNILERFSAQQFPDLHSELNLSSLELGDSALYFCASSGTGVNTEAFFGQGTRLTVV.

V usage is TRBV14 and J usage is TRBJ2-3; no clear D. CDR1 and CDR2 from the germline V gene are SGHDN and FVKESK. Trimming took off 8 bases at V and 2 bases at J, with 8 bases between the two ends. The CDR3 is 12 residues long. The CDR3 reads CASSRFTDTQYF. Written as DNA, the CDR3 is TGTGCCAGCTCCAGGTTCACAGATACGCAGTATTTT.

This clone came up once. The rearrangement uses TRBV16 and TRBJ1-2; 8 nucleotides agree with TRBD1. Germline V gene lookup returns CDR1 KGHSY and CDR2 FQNENV. Germline trimming cut 3 bases from V and 8 bases from J; bases unmatched to any gene: 8. This CDR3 has 14 residues. The CDR3 sequence: CASSQATGAVGYTF. The CDR3 nucleotides are TGTGCCAGCAGCCAGGCGACAGGGGCAGTAGGCTACACCTTC.

This chain links TRBV10-3 with TRBJ1-1; 10 bases agree with TRBD1. The CDR3 extends over 13 amino acids. The germline gives CDR1 ENHRY, CDR2 SYGVKD. The J segment lost 11 bases and the V segment lost 4 bases, leaving 7 bases of the junction unmatched. In DNA, the CDR3 is TGTGCCATCAGTGGGACAGGGGGTCGAGAGGCTTTCTTT. Translated: CAISGTGGREAFF.

V and J are TRBV6-5 and TRBJ1-1; unclear D gene. Trimming shortened V by 4 bases and J by 4 bases, and 7 bases separated the two germline ends. Germline V gene data show CDR1 as MNHEY and CDR2 as SVGAGI. The CDR3 consists of 12 residues. The DNA of the CDR3 is TGTGCCAGCAGTTCCCCGTCCACTGAAGCTTTCTTT. Encoded protein: CASSSPSTEAFF.